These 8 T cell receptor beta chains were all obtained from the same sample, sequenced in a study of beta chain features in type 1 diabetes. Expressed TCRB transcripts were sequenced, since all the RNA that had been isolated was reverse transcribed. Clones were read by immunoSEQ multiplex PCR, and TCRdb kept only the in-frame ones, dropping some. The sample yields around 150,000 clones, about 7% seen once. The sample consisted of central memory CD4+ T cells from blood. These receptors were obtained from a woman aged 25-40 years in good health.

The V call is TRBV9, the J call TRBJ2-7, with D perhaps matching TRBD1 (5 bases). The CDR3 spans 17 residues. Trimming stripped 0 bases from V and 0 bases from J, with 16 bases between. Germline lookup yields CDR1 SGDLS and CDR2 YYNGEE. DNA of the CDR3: TGTGCCAGCAGCGTAGGTCCCACAGGCCCGACCTCCTACGAGCAGTACTTC. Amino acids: CASSVGPTGPTSYEQYF.

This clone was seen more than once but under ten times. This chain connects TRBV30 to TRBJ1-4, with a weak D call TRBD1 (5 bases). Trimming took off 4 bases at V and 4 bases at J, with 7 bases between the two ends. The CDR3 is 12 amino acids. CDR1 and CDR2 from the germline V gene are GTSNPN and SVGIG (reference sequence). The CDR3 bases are TGTGCCTGGACAGGGTTTAATGAAAAACTGTTTTTT. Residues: CAWTGFNEKLFF.

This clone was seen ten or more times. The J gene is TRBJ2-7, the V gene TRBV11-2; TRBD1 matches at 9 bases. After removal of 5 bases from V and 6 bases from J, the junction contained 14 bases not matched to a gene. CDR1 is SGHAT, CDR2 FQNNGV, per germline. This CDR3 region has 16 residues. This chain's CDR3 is CASSGDRASPIVEQYF. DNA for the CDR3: TGTGCCAGCAGCGGGGACAGGGCCTCTCCTATTGTCGAGCAGTACTTC.

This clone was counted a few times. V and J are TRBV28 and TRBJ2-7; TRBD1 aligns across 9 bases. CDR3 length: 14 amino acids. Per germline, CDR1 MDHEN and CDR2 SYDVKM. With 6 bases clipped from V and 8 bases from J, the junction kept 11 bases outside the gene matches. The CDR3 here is CASRKQGAGMKQYF. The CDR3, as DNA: TGTGCCAGCAGAAAACAGGGGGCTGGGATGAAGCAGTACTTC.

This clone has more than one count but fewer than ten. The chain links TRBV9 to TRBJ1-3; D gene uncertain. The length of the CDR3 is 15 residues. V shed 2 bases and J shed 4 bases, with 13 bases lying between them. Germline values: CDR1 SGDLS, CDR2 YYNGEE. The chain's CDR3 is CASSVDTPQGNTIYF. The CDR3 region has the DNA TGTGCCAGCAGCGTCGACACCCCTCAGGGAAACACCATATATTTT.

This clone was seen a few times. The CDR3 DNA reads TGTGCCAGCAGTTCCGGAGCGCCCTCCTACGAGCAGTACTTC. This encodes CASSSGAPSYEQYF. The V and J genes are TRBV6-6 and TRBJ2-7; no clear D. With 4 bases removed from V and 0 bases from J, the gap between germline ends came to 10 bases. The germline V gene encodes CDR1 MNHNY and CDR2 SVGAGI (reference sequence). This CDR3 is built from 14 residues.

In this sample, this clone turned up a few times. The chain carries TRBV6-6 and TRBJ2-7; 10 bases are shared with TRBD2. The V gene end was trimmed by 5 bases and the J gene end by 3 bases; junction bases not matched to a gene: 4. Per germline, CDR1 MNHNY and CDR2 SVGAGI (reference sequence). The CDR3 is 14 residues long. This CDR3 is CASSIAGGSYEQYF. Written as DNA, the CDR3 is TGTGCCAGCAGTATAGCGGGAGGAAGCTACGAGCAGTACTTC.

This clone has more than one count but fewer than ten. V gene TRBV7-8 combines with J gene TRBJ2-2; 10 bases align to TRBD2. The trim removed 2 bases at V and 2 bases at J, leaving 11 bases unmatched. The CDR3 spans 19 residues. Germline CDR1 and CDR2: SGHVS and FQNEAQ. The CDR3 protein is CASSLWLLSGRGNTGELFF. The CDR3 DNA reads TGTGCCAGCAGCTTATGGCTTTTGAGCGGGAGGGGAAACACCGGGGAGCTGTTTTTT.